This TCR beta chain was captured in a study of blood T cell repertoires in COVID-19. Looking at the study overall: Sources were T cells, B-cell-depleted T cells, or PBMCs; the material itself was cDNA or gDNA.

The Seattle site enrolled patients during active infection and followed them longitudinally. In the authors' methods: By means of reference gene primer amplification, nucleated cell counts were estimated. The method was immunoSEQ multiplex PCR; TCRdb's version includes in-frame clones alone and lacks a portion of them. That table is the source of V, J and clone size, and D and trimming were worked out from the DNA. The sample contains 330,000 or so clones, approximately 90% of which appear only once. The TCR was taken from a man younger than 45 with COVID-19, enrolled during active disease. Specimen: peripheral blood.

The CDR3, as DNA: TGTGCCAGTGTGAGGGCCCCTGGAAACACCATATATTTT. It is translated as CASVRAPGNTIYF. The chain is built from TRBV19 and TRBJ1-3; D is unresolved. Germline CDR1 and CDR2: LNHDA and SQIVND (reference sequence). This CDR3 is built from 13 residues. V was shortened by 8 bases and J by 2 bases, with 10 bases between the two germline ends.